This T cell receptor beta chain was sequenced for a study of blood T cell repertoires in COVID-19. Turning to the study itself: Donors in the United States, Italy and Spain gave samples during acute or convalescent COVID-19. In each case, the material was cDNA or gDNA derived from T cells, B-cell-depleted T cells, or PBMCs.

Methods used by the authors: Nucleated cell counts were estimated from reference gene primer amplification. Measured with immunoSEQ multiplex PCR; TCRdb has only the in-frame clones, and not every one. That table supplies the V and J calls and clone size; D and trimming were determined from the DNA. Here the sample spans a few hundred thousand clones, approximately 92% being singletons. The sequenced material came from peripheral blood. This receptor was taken from a person aged 18-30 years with COVID-19, enrolled during active disease.

This chain's CDR3 is CASSPRSRQETQYF. The CDR3 DNA reads TGTGCCAGCAGTCCCCGTAGCCGACAAGAGACCCAGTACTTC. The J gene is TRBJ2-5, the V gene TRBV28; D is unclear. Trimming stripped 5 bases from V and 2 bases from J, with 12 bases between. Germline assignment: CDR1 MDHEN and CDR2 SYDVKM. The CDR3 extends over 14 amino acids.